What follows are 30 T cell receptor beta chains derived from one specimen sequenced in a study of blood T cell repertoires in COVID-19. TCRdb's table, derived via immunoSEQ multiplex PCR, lists solely in-frame clones and lacks some. The sample records about 200,000 clones, around nine tenths being singletons. Sequenced material: peripheral blood. These receptors all come from a man between 40 and 49 years old with acute or convalescent COVID-19.

The V gene is TRBV9, the J gene TRBJ1-1; maybe TRBD1 (5 bases). The CDR3 runs 16 residues. The germline gives CDR1 SGDLS, CDR2 YYNGEE. V lost 0 bases and J lost 0, with 12 bases in between. Here the CDR3 reads CASSVAGGAVNTEAFF. CDR3 DNA: TGTGCCAGCAGCGTAGCGGGCGGGGCGGTGAACACTGAAGCTTTCTTT.

The genes are TRBV3-1 (or the pseudogene TRBV3-2) and TRBJ2-5; D gene uncertain. This CDR3 has 13 amino acids. V was clipped by 4 bases and J by 4 bases, with 10 bases between them. Germline CDR1 is LGHDT and CDR2 is YNNKEL (reference sequence). The CDR3 region has the DNA TGTGCCAGCAGCCGAGCGACTCTAGAGACCCAGTACTTC. Translation gives CASSRATLETQYF.

The chain couples TRBV5-1 to TRBJ1-2, with a possible D match to TRBD1 (6 bases). The germline gives CDR1 SGHRS, CDR2 YFSETQ. V was shortened by 4 bases and J by 4 bases, with 14 bases between the two germline ends. The CDR3 covers 14 residues. The CDR3 loop reads CASSMGGGTYGYTF. DNA of the CDR3: TGCGCCAGCAGCATGGGGGGCGGCACCTATGGCTACACCTTC.

The chain employs TRBV9 and TRBJ2-2, with D maybe TRBD1 (6 bases). This CDR3 has 15 amino acids. V lost 6 bases, J lost 2 bases, and 14 bases lay in between. CDR1 is SGDLS and CDR2 is YYNGEE in the germline V gene. The CDR3 loop reads CASTWDGTNTGELFF. CDR3 sequence (DNA): TGTGCCAGCACCTGGGACGGGACAAACACCGGGGAGCTGTTTTTT.

The V and J genes are TRBV2 and TRBJ1-2, with 10 bases matching TRBD1. Trimming removed 5 bases from V and 7 bases from J; junction bases left unmatched: 10. The CDR3 sequence is 15 residues long. Per the germline V gene, CDR1 is SNHLY and CDR2 is FYNNEI. CDR3 amino acids: CASSRKPGTGVGYTF. CDR3 in DNA: TGTGCCAGCAGTCGTAAGCCCGGGACAGGGGTTGGCTACACCTTC. The whole variable domain, filled in from reference TRBV2 and TRBJ1-2, reads EPEVTQTPSHQVTQMGQEVILRCVPISNHLYFYWYRQILGQKVEFLVSFYNNEISEKSEIFDDQFSVERPDGSNFTLKIRSTKLEDSAMYFCASSRKPGTGVGYTFGSGTRLTVV.

The V and J genes are TRBV7-2 and TRBJ1-6; a weak D match, TRBD1 (6 bases). The CDR3 consists of 13 residues. The germline CDR1 and CDR2 sequences are SGHTA and FQGNSA. Trimming cost V 7 bases and J 8 bases, with 12 bases left between them. The CDR3 region has the DNA TGTGCCAGCAACAGGGTTGTTGATTCACCCCTCCACTTT. Translation: CASNRVVDSPLHF.

This clone was counted only a few times. This rearrangement joins TRBV5-1 to TRBJ2-1; D perhaps matches TRBD2 (6 bases). CDR3 length: 14 amino acids. Germline loops: CDR1 SGHRS, CDR2 YFSETQ. V lost 4 bases and J lost 4, with 12 bases in between. CDR3: CASSGGAEYNEQFF. As DNA, the CDR3 is TGCGCCAGCAGCGGAGGGGCAGAGTACAATGAGCAGTTCTTC.

This clone has a handful of counts. The J gene is TRBJ2-7, the V gene TRBV7-2; 7 nucleotides line up with TRBD1. With V trimmed by 4 bases and J by 5 bases, 17 bases remained unmatched. The CDR3 has 17 residues. Germline V gene sequence: CDR1 SGHTA, CDR2 FQGNSA. The CDR3 DNA is TGTGCCAGCAGCTCCCCCCGAGGAGCAGGGGGTATGGACGAGCAGTACTTC. It is translated as CASSSPRGAGGMDEQYF.

V is TRBV6-5 and J is TRBJ1-2; D not certain. The ends were cut back, 6 bases at V and 3 bases at J, with 5 bases in the middle. The CDR3 is 11 residues long. Germline V gives CDR1 MNHEY, CDR2 SVGAGI. CDR3 bases: TGTGCCAGCAGAAACTACTATGGCTACACCTTC. Its protein is CASRNYYGYTF.

In this sample, this clone turned up once. The chain joins TRBV6-5 to TRBJ1-2; 7 bases fit TRBD1. With 5 bases clipped from V and 8 bases from J, the junction kept 8 bases outside the gene matches. This CDR3 comprises 13 residues. Germline V CDR1 and CDR2: MNHEY, SVGAGI. The chain's CDR3 is CASSRGQVRGYTF. The CDR3 region has the DNA TGTGCCAGCAGTCGTGGACAGGTCCGGGGCTACACCTTC.

This chain uses TRBV30 with TRBJ1-3, with D maybe TRBD1 (6 bases). V was pared by 3 bases and J by 4 bases, with 16 bases between. Germline-derived CDR1 and CDR2 are GTSNPN and SVGIG (reference sequence). This CDR3 contains 15 residues. The CDR3 loop reads CAWRYLGASGNTIYF. The CDR3 DNA sequence: TGTGCCTGGAGGTATTTGGGGGCATCAGGAAACACCATATATTTT.

The gene calls are TRBV7-9 and TRBJ2-6; a weak D match, TRBD1 (5 bases). Looked up from germline, CDR1 is SEHNR and CDR2 is FQNEAQ (reference sequence). This CDR3 has 15 residues. Trimming stripped 5 bases from V and 1 base from J, with 9 bases between. The CDR3 bases are TGTGCCAGCAGCCCCCAGGGTTCTGGGGCCAACGTCCTGACTTTC. This codes for CASSPQGSGANVLTF.

The V call is TRBV15, the J call TRBJ2-1; 11 nucleotides line up with TRBD2. V lost 5 bases, J lost 4 bases, and 10 bases stayed unmatched. Germline V lookup: CDR1 LNHNV, CDR2 YYDKDF (reference sequence). The CDR3 extends over 17 amino acids. The CDR3 loop is CATSERMLAGGYNEQFF. The CDR3 DNA is TGTGCCACCAGCGAAAGAATGCTAGCGGGGGGTTACAATGAGCAGTTCTTC.

The chain uses TRBV11-3 and TRBJ1-3; D not certain. Trimming stripped 3 bases from V and 6 bases from J, with 9 bases between. The CDR3 is 13 residues long. The germline V gene has CDR1 SGHNT and CDR2 YENEEA. CDR3 amino acids: CASSFGRENTIYF. CDR3 sequence (DNA): TGTGCCAGCAGCTTCGGGAGGGAAAACACCATATATTTT.

The chain joins TRBV19 to TRBJ1-2; no firm D call. The V end lost 8 bases, the J end lost 8 bases, and 18 bases lay between the germline ends. The CDR3 extends over 13 amino acids. Per the germline V gene, CDR1 is LNHDA and CDR2 is SQIVND (reference sequence). This chain's CDR3 is CASGEGASVGYTF. The DNA of the CDR3 is TGTGCCAGTGGGGAGGGAGCCTCCGTGGGCTACACCTTC.

The V call is TRBV28, the J call TRBJ2-5, with 10 bases matching TRBD1. J was trimmed by 1 base and V by 2 bases; bases with no gene match: 4. Germline V gene sequence: CDR1 MDHEN, CDR2 SYDVKM. This CDR3 is built from 16 residues. The CDR3 here is CASSLSGTGVQETQYF. The CDR3 DNA reads as TGTGCCAGCAGTTTAAGCGGGACAGGGGTCCAAGAGACCCAGTACTTC.

The genes are TRBV5-4 and TRBJ1-1; tentative D call: TRBD1 (5 bases). V shed 0 bases and J shed 5 bases, with 11 bases lying between them. CDR1 and CDR2 from the germline V gene are SGHNT and YYREEE (reference sequence). The CDR3 sequence is 14 residues long. As DNA, the CDR3 is TGTGCCAGCAGCTTGGGAGGGAGGGGAACTGAAGCTTTCTTT. This codes for CASSLGGRGTEAFF.

The rearrangement joins TRBV16 to TRBJ1-2, with 12 bases that match TRBD1. Germline V CDR1 and CDR2: KGHSY, FQNENV. The CDR3 consists of 16 residues. The V and J ends lost 4 bases and 8 bases, in that order; junction bases with no gene match: 11. The CDR3 reads CASSPGQGALEEGYTF. The CDR3, as DNA: TGTGCCAGCAGCCCGGGACAGGGGGCCTTGGAGGAAGGCTACACCTTC.

V usage is TRBV30 and J usage is TRBJ2-2; 10 bases are a match to TRBD1. Germline CDR1 is GTSNPN and CDR2 is SVGIG (reference sequence). V shed 5 bases, J shed 7 bases, and the junction held 4 bases outside the gene matches. This CDR3 contains 13 residues. The CDR3 nucleotides read TGTGCCTGGGACAGGGGGCGGGGCGGGGAGCTGTTTTTT. Its translation: CAWDRGRGGELFF. Together with reference TRBV30 and TRBJ2-2, the CDR3 gives the full variable domain: SQTIHQWPATLVQPVGSPLSLECTVEGTSNPNLYWYRQAAGRGLQLLFYSVGIGQISSEVPQNLSASRPQDRQFILSSKKLLLSDSGFYLCAWDRGRGGELFFGEGSRLTVL.

This clone appeared once. This chain connects TRBV11-2 to TRBJ2-1, with 12 bases fitting TRBD2. Germline CDR1 and CDR2: SGHAT and FQNNGV. V lost 4 bases and J lost 7; bases outside the gene matches: 8. The CDR3 consists of 16 residues. As DNA, the CDR3 is TGTGCCAGCAGCTACCCTAGCGGGGGGGTAAGGAATGAGCAGTTCTTC. Translation gives CASSYPSGGVRNEQFF.

This clone has a single count. The chain links TRBV19 to TRBJ2-7; 10 nucleotides align to TRBD1. The CDR3 has 16 amino acids. Per germline, CDR1 LNHDA and CDR2 SQIVND (reference sequence). Trimming removed 5 bases from V and 9 bases from J; junction bases left unmatched: 16. The DNA for the CDR3 is TGTGCCAGTAGTGGTCTACGGGACAGGGGAACCCGGGCGCAGTACTTC. It encodes CASSGLRDRGTRAQYF.

The V call is TRBV18, the J call TRBJ1-1; a possible D gene is TRBD1 (6 bases). Per the germline V gene, CDR1 is KGHSH and CDR2 is LQKENI. This CDR3 comprises 14 residues. V lost 3 bases and J 6 bases, leaving 14 bases between the germline ends. CDR3 coding DNA: TGTGCCAGCTCACCTCTACAGGGCCGGGCTGAAGCTTTCTTT. It translates to CASSPLQGRAEAFF. Full variable domain (missing parts from reference TRBV18 and TRBJ1-1): NAGVMQNPRHLVRRRGQEARLRCSPMKGHSHVYWYRQLPEEGLKFMVYLQKENIIDESGMPKERFSAEFPKEGPSILRIQQVVRGDSAAYFCASSPLQGRAEAFFGQGTRLTVV.

The chain has TRBV10-3 and TRBJ2-1; 8 bases agree with TRBD1. V trimming: 6 bases; J trimming: 4 bases; junction bases outside the gene matches: 8. The CDR3 is 15 residues long. The germline gives CDR1 ENHRY, CDR2 SYGVKD. CDR3 in DNA: TGTGCCATCAGGCCGGGGACAGGAGTTTACAATGAGCAGTTCTTC. Protein: CAIRPGTGVYNEQFF.

V is TRBV7-2 and J is TRBJ1-4; perhaps TRBD1 as D (6 bases). Trimming stripped 8 bases from V and 8 bases from J, with 21 bases between. The CDR3 has 15 amino acids. Germline CDR1 is SGHTA and CDR2 is FQGNSA. The CDR3 DNA is TGTGCCAGCTCCCCACCGGGGGGCCGAGGGGAAAAACTGTTTTTT. Translation gives CASSPPGGRGEKLFF.

This clone occurred once. V and J are TRBV6-6 and TRBJ1-2; TRBD1 aligns across 8 bases. Germline assignment: CDR1 MNHNY and CDR2 SVGAGI (reference sequence). The CDR3 totals 13 residues. Trimming cost V 6 bases and J 4 bases; bases outside gene matches: 4. CDR3 sequence: CASRPGQAYGYTF. The CDR3 DNA sequence: TGTGCCAGCAGACCGGGACAGGCCTATGGCTACACCTTC.

The J gene is TRBJ2-3, the V gene TRBV13, with 7 bases fitting TRBD1. The length of the CDR3 is 16 residues. CDR1 and CDR2 from the germline V gene are PRHDT and FYEKMQ (reference sequence). Trimming took 0 bases from V and 2 from J; bases not matched to a gene: 5. The CDR3 sequence: CASSLGQGVVTDTQYF. The DNA of the CDR3 is TGTGCCAGCAGCTTAGGCCAGGGGGTCGTCACAGATACGCAGTATTTT.

The rearrangement links TRBV25-1 to TRBJ2-7, with 11 bases aligning to TRBD2. Looked up from germline, CDR1 is MGHDK and CDR2 is SYGVNS. V lost 2 bases and J lost 5; bases outside the gene matches: 5. This CDR3 spans 15 amino acids. CDR3 region: CASSEPSGGSHEQYF. Written as DNA, the CDR3 is TGTGCCAGCAGTGAACCTAGCGGGGGGTCTCACGAGCAGTACTTC.

This clone was detected once. The CDR3 region has the DNA TGTGCCAGCAGCTTTAGGACAGGAAACACCGGGGAGCTGTTTTTT. Amino acid sequence: CASSFRTGNTGELFF. V gene TRBV6-5 combines with J gene TRBJ2-2, with 7 bases that match TRBD1. V shed 6 bases, J shed 2 bases, and the junction held 6 bases outside the gene matches. The CDR3 has 15 amino acids. Germline values: CDR1 MNHEY, CDR2 SVGAGI.

This clone showed up just a few times. This chain connects TRBV30 to TRBJ1-5, with 7 bases lining up with TRBD1. CDR1 and CDR2 (germline): GTSNPN, SVGIG (reference sequence). There are 14 residues in the CDR3. The trim removed 3 bases at V and 6 bases at J, leaving 8 bases unmatched. The CDR3 here is CAWSLTGPIQPQHF. Written as DNA, the CDR3 is TGTGCCTGGAGCTTGACAGGGCCAATTCAGCCCCAGCATTTT. Supplemented by reference TRBV30 and TRBJ1-5, the full variable domain reads SQTIHQWPATLVQPVGSPLSLECTVEGTSNPNLYWYRQAAGRGLQLLFYSVGIGQISSEVPQNLSASRPQDRQFILSSKKLLLSDSGFYLCAWSLTGPIQPQHFGDGTRLSIL.

The CDR3 loop is CASTRTRDNEQFF. In DNA form, the CDR3 reads TGTGCCAGTACAAGGACTAGGGACAATGAGCAGTTCTTC. The chain couples TRBV19 to TRBJ2-1; the match to TRBD2 covers 7 bases. CDR3 length equals 13 residues. V was pared by 7 bases and J by 5 bases, with 5 bases of the junction left unmatched. Germline values: CDR1 LNHDA, CDR2 SQIVND (reference sequence).